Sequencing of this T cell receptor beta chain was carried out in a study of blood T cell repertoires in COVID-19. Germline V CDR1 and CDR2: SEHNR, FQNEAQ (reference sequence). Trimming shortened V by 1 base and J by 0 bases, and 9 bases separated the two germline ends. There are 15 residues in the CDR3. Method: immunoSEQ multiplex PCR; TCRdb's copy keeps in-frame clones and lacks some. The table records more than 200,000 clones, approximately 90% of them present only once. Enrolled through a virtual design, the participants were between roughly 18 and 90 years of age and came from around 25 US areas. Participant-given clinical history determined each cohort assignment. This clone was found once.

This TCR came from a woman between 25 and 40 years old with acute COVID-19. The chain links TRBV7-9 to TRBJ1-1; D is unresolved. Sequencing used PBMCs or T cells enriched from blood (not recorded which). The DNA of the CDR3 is TGTGCCAGCAGCTTAGGGGCCGTCATGAACACTGAAGCTTTCTTT. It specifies CASSLGAVMNTEAFF.